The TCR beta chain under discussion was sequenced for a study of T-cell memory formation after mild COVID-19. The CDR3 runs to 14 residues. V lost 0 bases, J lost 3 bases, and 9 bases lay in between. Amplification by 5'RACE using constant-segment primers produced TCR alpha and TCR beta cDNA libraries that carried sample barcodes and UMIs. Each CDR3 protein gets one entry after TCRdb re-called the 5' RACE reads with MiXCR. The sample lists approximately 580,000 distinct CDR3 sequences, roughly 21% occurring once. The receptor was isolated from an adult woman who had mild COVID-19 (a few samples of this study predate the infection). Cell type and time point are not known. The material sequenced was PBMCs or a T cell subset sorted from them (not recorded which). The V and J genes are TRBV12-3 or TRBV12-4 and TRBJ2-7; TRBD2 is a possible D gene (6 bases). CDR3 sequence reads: CASSLAGLIYEQYF. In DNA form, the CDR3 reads TGTGCCAGCAGTTTAGCGGGACTGATCTACGAGCAGTACTTC.